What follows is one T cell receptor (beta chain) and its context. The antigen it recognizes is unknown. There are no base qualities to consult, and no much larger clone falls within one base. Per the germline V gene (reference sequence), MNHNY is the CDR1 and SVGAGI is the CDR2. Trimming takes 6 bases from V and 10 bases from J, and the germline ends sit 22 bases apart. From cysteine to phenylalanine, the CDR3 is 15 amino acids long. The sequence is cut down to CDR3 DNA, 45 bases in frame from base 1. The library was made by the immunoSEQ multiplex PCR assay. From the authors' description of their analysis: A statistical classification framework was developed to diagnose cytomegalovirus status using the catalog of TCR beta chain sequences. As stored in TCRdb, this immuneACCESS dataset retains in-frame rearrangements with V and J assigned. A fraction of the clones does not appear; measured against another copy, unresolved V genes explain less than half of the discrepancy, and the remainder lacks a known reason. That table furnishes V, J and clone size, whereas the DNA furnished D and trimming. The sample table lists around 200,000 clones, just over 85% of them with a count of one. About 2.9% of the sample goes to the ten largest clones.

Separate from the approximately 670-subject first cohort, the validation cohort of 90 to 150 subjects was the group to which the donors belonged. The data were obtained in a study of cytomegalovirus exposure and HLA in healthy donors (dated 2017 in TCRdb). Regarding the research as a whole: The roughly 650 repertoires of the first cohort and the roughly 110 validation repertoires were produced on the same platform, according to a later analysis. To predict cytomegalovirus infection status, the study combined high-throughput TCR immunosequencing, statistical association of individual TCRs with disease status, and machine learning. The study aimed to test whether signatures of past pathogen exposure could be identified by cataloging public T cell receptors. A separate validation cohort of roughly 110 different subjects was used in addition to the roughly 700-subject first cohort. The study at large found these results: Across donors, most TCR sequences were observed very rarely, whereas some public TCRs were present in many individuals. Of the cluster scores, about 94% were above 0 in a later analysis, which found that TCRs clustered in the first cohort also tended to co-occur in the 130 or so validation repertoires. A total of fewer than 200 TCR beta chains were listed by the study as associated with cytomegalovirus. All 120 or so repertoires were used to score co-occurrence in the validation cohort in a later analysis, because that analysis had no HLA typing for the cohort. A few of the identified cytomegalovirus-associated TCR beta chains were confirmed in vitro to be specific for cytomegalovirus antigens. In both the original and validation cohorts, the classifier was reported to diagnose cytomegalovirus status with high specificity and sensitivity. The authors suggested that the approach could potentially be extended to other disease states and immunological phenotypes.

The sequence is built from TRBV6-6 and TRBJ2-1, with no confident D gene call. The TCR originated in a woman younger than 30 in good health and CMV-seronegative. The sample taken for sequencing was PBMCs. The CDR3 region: CASRSETGSPWEQFF. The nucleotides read TGTGCCAGCAGATCTGAGACTGGCTCGCCTTGGGAGCAGTTCTTC.